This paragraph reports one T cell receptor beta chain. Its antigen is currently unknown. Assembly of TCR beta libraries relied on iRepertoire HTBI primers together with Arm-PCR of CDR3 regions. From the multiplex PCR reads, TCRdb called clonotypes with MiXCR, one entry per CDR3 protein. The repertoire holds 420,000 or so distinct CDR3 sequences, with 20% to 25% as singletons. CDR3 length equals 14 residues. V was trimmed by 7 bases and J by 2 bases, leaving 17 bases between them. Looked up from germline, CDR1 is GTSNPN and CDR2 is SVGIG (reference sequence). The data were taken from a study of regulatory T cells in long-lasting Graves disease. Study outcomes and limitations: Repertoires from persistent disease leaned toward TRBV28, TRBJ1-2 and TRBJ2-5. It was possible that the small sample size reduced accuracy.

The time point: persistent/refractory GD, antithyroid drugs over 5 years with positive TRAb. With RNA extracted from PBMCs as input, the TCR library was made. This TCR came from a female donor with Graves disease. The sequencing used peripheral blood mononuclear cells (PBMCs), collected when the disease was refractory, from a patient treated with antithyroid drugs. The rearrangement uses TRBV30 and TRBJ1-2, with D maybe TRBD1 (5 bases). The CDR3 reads CAFPKQGSNYGYTF. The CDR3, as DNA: TGTGCCTTCCCAAAGCAGGGATCCAACTATGGCTACACCTTC.